This entry lists 32 T cell receptor beta chains sequenced from one sample in a study of PD-1 blockade in classical Hodgkin lymphoma. Time point described: cycle 4 day 1 (C4D1), after 6 weeks of nivolumab. Brentuximab vedotin exposure varied among the patients, all of whom had relapsed after autologous stem cell transplantation. Assay used: immunoSEQ multiplex PCR; TCRdb lists only in-frame clones, some missing. The sample records more than 4,000 clones, over 60% being singletons. The source material was peripheral blood mononuclear cells (PBMCs), sampled before the fourth cycle of nivolumab. The receptors were gathered from a human donor with classical Hodgkin lymphoma.

The V and J genes are TRBV5-5 and TRBJ2-7; possible D gene TRBD2, 6 bases. The germline V gene encodes CDR1 SGHKS and CDR2 YYEKEE (reference sequence). The CDR3 contains 16 residues. V lost 4 bases and J lost 6, with 23 bases in between. CDR3: CASSHFSGVLRSEQYF. CDR3 nucleotides: TGTGCCAGCAGCCACTTTTCGGGGGTCCTTCGCTCCGAGCAGTACTTC.

This chain joins TRBV5-8 and TRBJ1-1; D might be TRBD1 (5 bases). Germline V CDR1 and CDR2: SGHTS, YDEGEE. The CDR3 contains 15 residues. V dropped 2 bases and J dropped 2 bases, with 13 bases sitting between them. The CDR3 DNA reads as TGTGCCAGCAGCTTTCGACGGCAGGGAAACACTGAAGCTTTCTTT. Protein product: CASSFRRQGNTEAFF.

This clone has more than one count but fewer than ten. V and J are TRBV6-5 and TRBJ2-7, with 9 nucleotides matching TRBD1. The V gene's germline CDR1 is MNHEY and CDR2 SVGAGI. V was pared by 6 bases and J by 7 bases, with 13 bases of the junction left unmatched. CDR3 size: 15 residues. This chain's CDR3 is CASRLGQGTFREQYF. The CDR3 DNA follows: TGTGCCAGCAGACTCGGACAGGGGACCTTTCGTGAGCAGTACTTC.

This clone was seen only a few times. The chain joins TRBV2 to TRBJ1-5; D not resolved. V was cut by 2 bases and J by 4 bases, with 9 bases left in between. The CDR3 is made up of 14 amino acids. Per germline, CDR1 SNHLY and CDR2 FYNNEI. CDR3 amino acids: CASSENSANQPQHF. The CDR3, as DNA: TGTGCCAGCAGTGAAAACTCAGCTAATCAGCCCCAGCATTTT.

V gene TRBV10-3 combines with J gene TRBJ2-5; 12 positions agree with TRBD2. The V gene's germline CDR1 is ENHRY and CDR2 SYGVKD. The length of the CDR3 is 20 residues. The V segment lost 8 bases and the J segment 2 bases; nucleotides outside the gene matches: 21. CDR3 amino acids: CAIGRERETSGSSGQETQYF. CDR3 DNA: TGTGCCATCGGAAGGGAGCGGGAGACTAGCGGGAGTTCGGGGCAAGAGACCCAGTACTTC.

The chain links TRBV5-1 to TRBJ2-3; D unresolved. Germline V gene data show CDR1 as SGHRS and CDR2 as YFSETQ. This CDR3 spans 13 amino acids. The V and J ends lost 7 bases and 4 bases respectively, with 13 bases between them. The CDR3 DNA follows: TGCGCCAGCTCACCCCTTGGCGCAGATACGCAGTATTTT. It is translated as CASSPLGADTQYF.

V and J are TRBV5-4 and TRBJ2-5; 8 nucleotides agree with TRBD1. V gave up 5 bases and J gave up 2 bases; unmatched junction bases: 17. CDR1 and CDR2 (germline): SGHNT, YYREEE (reference sequence). The CDR3 has 18 amino acids. The CDR3 spells CASSGGRGPLYVQETQYF. In DNA form, the CDR3 reads TGTGCCAGCAGTGGAGGCAGGGGGCCTCTTTACGTTCAAGAGACCCAGTACTTC.

This clone was detected a few times. The V and J genes are TRBV7-2 and TRBJ2-3; a possible D gene is TRBD1 (6 bases). Germline CDR1 SGHTA, CDR2 FQGNSA. The V and J ends lost 9 bases and 0 bases respectively, with 16 bases between them. CDR3 length: 15 residues. As DNA, the CDR3 is TGTGCCAGTCTCAGGGGTCTCACTAGCACAGATACGCAGTATTTT. This encodes CASLRGLTSTDTQYF.

The chain couples TRBV7-2 to TRBJ2-7; D may be TRBD1 (6 bases). CDR3 size: 14 residues. V was clipped by 5 bases and J by 1 base, with 12 bases between them. Germline CDR1 reads SGHTA; CDR2 reads FQGNSA. The CDR3 protein is CASSPRRGSYEQYF. The CDR3 coding sequence is TGTGCCAGCAGCCCCCGTAGGGGGTCCTACGAGCAGTACTTC. The full variable domain, completed using reference TRBV7-2 and TRBJ2-7, is GAGVSQSPSNKVTEKGKDVELRCDPISGHTALYWYRQSLGQGLEFLIYFQGNSAPDKSGLPSDRFSAERTGGSVSTLTIQRTQQEDSAVYLCASSPRRGSYEQYFGPGTRLTVT.

V and J are TRBV19 and TRBJ1-6; D remains unclear. The CDR3 sequence is 13 residues long. With 6 bases removed from V and 6 bases from J, the gap between germline ends came to 9 bases. Germline V lookup: CDR1 LNHDA, CDR2 SQIVND (reference sequence). CDR3 coding DNA: TGTGCCAGTAGCCCGGCCTTTAATTCACCCCTCCACTTT. It is translated as CASSPAFNSPLHF.

The chain couples TRBV19 to TRBJ2-1; the match to TRBD2 covers 8 bases. Germline V gene sequence: CDR1 LNHDA, CDR2 SQIVND (reference sequence). The CDR3 has 16 residues. V dropped 2 bases and J dropped 0; count of bases not matched to a gene: 3. CDR3 residues: CASSILSGSSYNEQFF. CDR3 bases: TGTGCCAGTAGTATACTAAGCGGGAGCTCCTACAATGAGCAGTTCTTC. Complete variable domain (other parts from reference TRBV19 and TRBJ2-1): DGGITQSPKYLFRKEGQNVTLSCEQNLNHDAMYWYRQDPGQGLRLIYYSQIVNDFQKGDIAEGYSVSREKKESFPLTVTSAQKNPTAFYLCASSILSGSSYNEQFFGPGTRLTVL.

By its share, this clone is hyperexpanded. Other DNA sequences in the sample encode the same CDR3. CDR3 sequence reads: CASSLLRGSEKLFF. CDR3 DNA: TGTGCCAGCAGCTTACTGCGGGGGAGTGAAAAACTGTTTTTT. The rearrangement uses TRBV27 and TRBJ1-4, with D possibly being TRBD1 (5 bases). This CDR3 spans 14 amino acids. V lost 6 bases to trimming and J lost 7 bases, with 15 bases between them. The germline CDR1 and CDR2 sequences are MNHEY and SMNVEV (reference sequence). The entire variable domain, with the rest obtained from reference TRBV27 and TRBJ1-4, is as follows: EAQVTQNPRYLITVTGKKLTVTCSQNMNHEYMSWYRQDPGLGLRQIYYSMNVEVTDKGDVPEGYKVSRKEKRNFPLILESPSPNQTSLYFCASSLLRGSEKLFFGSGTQLSVL.

The chain links TRBV4-1 to TRBJ1-1; TRBD1 matches at 9 bases. The CDR3 extends over 15 amino acids. The junction had 6 bases not matched to a gene; V was cut back by 1 base and J by 6 bases. Per the germline V gene, CDR1 is MGHRA and CDR2 is YSYEKL. The CDR3 bases are TGCGCCAGCAGCCAAGGACGGGACAGGGTAGCTGAAGCTTTCTTT. It encodes CASSQGRDRVAEAFF.

V usage is TRBV19 and J usage is TRBJ1-5; D might be TRBD1 (5 bases). Between the trimmed V and J ends, which lost 8 bases and 0 bases, there was a span of 20 bases. Germline CDR1 and CDR2: LNHDA and SQIVND (reference sequence). This CDR3 has 17 amino acids. Here the CDR3 reads CASSPPQGGDSNQPQHF. As DNA, the CDR3 is TGTGCCAGTTCCCCCCCCCAGGGAGGGGATAGCAATCAGCCCCAGCATTTT.

CDR3 sequence: CASLEGLGNNEQFF. For the CDR3, the DNA is TGTGCCAGCTTGGAAGGGCTTGGGAACAATGAGCAGTTCTTC. The chain employs TRBV18 and TRBJ2-1; no firm D call. With 7 bases removed from V and 5 bases from J, the gap between germline ends came to 15 bases. The CDR3 spans 14 residues. The V gene's germline CDR1 is KGHSH and CDR2 LQKENI.

The chain links TRBV7-3 to TRBJ2-2; D not certain. The CDR3 runs to 13 residues. Trimming removed 5 bases from V and 3 bases from J, with 7 bases in between. Germline CDR1 is SGHTA and CDR2 is FQGTGA. CDR3 coding DNA: TGTGCCAGCAGCCCAGTGGACACCGGGGAGCTGTTTTTT. Translating it yields CASSPVDTGELFF.

V and J are TRBV19 and TRBJ2-3, with D possibly TRBD2 on 6 matching bases. CDR1 is LNHDA, CDR2 SQIVND, per germline (reference sequence). The V gene lost 10 bases and the J gene lost 0 bases, with 11 bases spanning the gap. CDR3 length: 13 amino acids. The CDR3 region has the DNA TGTGCCACCCGGGAGCATAGCACAGATACGCAGTATTTT. This encodes CATREHSTDTQYF. The variable domain in full, completed from reference TRBV19 and TRBJ2-3, reads DGGITQSPKYLFRKEGQNVTLSCEQNLNHDAMYWYRQDPGQGLRLIYYSQIVNDFQKGDIAEGYSVSREKKESFPLTVTSAQKNPTAFYLCATREHSTDTQYFGPGTRLTVL.

The genes are TRBV25-1 and TRBJ1-6, with 11 bases lining up with TRBD1. V lost 5 bases and J lost 7; bases outside the gene matches: 4. Germline V gene lookup returns CDR1 MGHDK and CDR2 SYGVNS. The CDR3 has 15 residues. As DNA, the CDR3 is TGTGCCAGCAGTAGAAGGGACAGGGGGAATTCACCCCTCCACTTT. Protein: CASSRRDRGNSPLHF.

This chain uses TRBV4-2 with TRBJ2-5, with unresolved D. The CDR3 has 13 residues. Germline-derived CDR1 and CDR2 are LGHNA and YNFKEQ. V gave up 3 bases and J gave up 3 bases, with 8 bases separating them. The CDR3: CASSQGEKETQYF. The CDR3, as DNA: TGTGCCAGCAGCCAGGGCGAGAAAGAGACCCAGTACTTC.

This chain uses TRBV20-1 with TRBJ2-7; D is uncertain. CDR1 is DFQATT, CDR2 SNEGSKA, per germline (reference sequence). This CDR3 has 9 amino acids. V lost 0 bases and J 6 bases, leaving 0 bases between the germline ends. CDR3 amino acids: CSARDEQYF. As DNA, the CDR3 is TGCAGTGCTAGAGACGAGCAGTACTTC.

The genes are TRBV6-1 and TRBJ2-3; 8 nucleotides match TRBD1. Per germline, CDR1 MNHNS and CDR2 SASEGT. The V and J ends lost 5 bases and 11 bases, in that order; junction bases with no gene match: 3. This CDR3 has 11 residues. As DNA, the CDR3 is TGTGCCAGCAGTTCAGGGGGCGGGCAGTATTTT. Translation: CASSSGGGQYF.

V and J are TRBV6-5 and TRBJ2-1, with D perhaps given as TRBD1 or TRBD2 (6 bases each). This CDR3 is 12 amino acids long. Germline lookup yields CDR1 MNHEY and CDR2 SVGAGI. The V gene lost 0 bases and the J gene lost 10 bases, with 7 bases spanning the gap. CDR3 nucleotides: TGTGCCAGCAGTTACTCAGGGGGGGAGCAGTTCTTC. It codes for CASSYSGGEQFF.

This rearrangement joins TRBV2 to TRBJ2-5; D not certain. The CDR3 covers 10 residues. The germline V gene has CDR1 SNHLY and CDR2 FYNNEI. V lost 1 base and J 7 bases, leaving 1 base between the germline ends. CDR3 amino acids: CASSEGTQYF. In nucleotides, the CDR3 is TGTGCCAGCAGTGAAGGGACCCAGTACTTC.

V usage is TRBV14 and J usage is TRBJ2-3; D may match TRBD1 or TRBD2 (5 bases each). Germline V gives CDR1 SGHDN, CDR2 FVKESK. The CDR3 is made up of 13 amino acids. Deletions cut 4 bases from V and 3 bases from J, with 8 bases between. The CDR3: CASSLWGTDTQYF. In DNA, the CDR3 is TGTGCCAGCAGCCTCTGGGGGACAGATACGCAGTATTTT.

This chain's CDR3 is CASRRYRLGGPDTQYF. CDR3 DNA sequence: TGTGCCAGCAGGAGGTATCGATTAGGTGGGCCAGATACGCAGTATTTT. The chain recombines TRBV7-8 with TRBJ2-3, with D unclear. Trimming stripped 6 bases from V and 4 bases from J, with 20 bases between. Looked up from germline, CDR1 is SGHVS and CDR2 is FQNEAQ. The CDR3 is 16 residues long.

The CDR3 nucleotides are TGTGCCAGCAGCGGATTAAACACCGGGGAGCTGTTTTTT. Protein product: CASSGLNTGELFF. This chain joins TRBV2 and TRBJ2-2; D ambiguous. Between the trimmed V and J ends, which lost 6 bases and 2 bases, there was a span of 7 bases. CDR1 and CDR2 from the germline V gene are SNHLY and FYNNEI. This CDR3 spans 13 amino acids.

J is TRBJ2-1 and V is TRBV4-1, with D possibly matching TRBD2 (5 bases). The germline V and J ends were trimmed by 0 bases and 3 bases, with 18 bases remaining between them. Germline V gene sequence: CDR1 MGHRA, CDR2 YSYEKL. This CDR3 contains 18 residues. CDR3 loop: CASSQDLGLPRDYNEQFF. DNA of the CDR3: TGCGCCAGCAGCCAAGATTTGGGCCTCCCCCGGGACTACAATGAGCAGTTCTTC.

CDR3 nucleotides: TGTGCCAGCAGCTCTTTGGGGGACGAGCAGTACTTC. Protein product: CASSSLGDEQYF. The chain combines TRBV7-9 with TRBJ2-7; D possibly uses TRBD1 or TRBD2 (5 bases each). V lost 4 bases and J 5 bases, leaving 9 bases between the germline ends. Germline V gene lookup returns CDR1 SEHNR and CDR2 FQNEAQ (reference sequence). The CDR3 runs 12 residues. Using reference TRBV7-9 and TRBJ2-7 for the parts outside the CDR3, the full variable domain is DTGVSQNPRHKITKRGQNVTFRCDPISEHNRLYWYRQTLGQGPEFLTYFQNEAQLEKSRLLSDRFSAERPKGSFSTLEIQRTEQGDSAMYLCASSSLGDEQYFGPGTRLTVT.

The V call is TRBV30, the J call TRBJ1-2; no definite D call. The germline CDR1 and CDR2 sequences are GTSNPN and SVGIG (reference sequence). The CDR3 is 12 amino acids. The V and J ends lost 3 bases and 6 bases respectively, with 11 bases between them. The chain's CDR3 is CAWRGKGDGYTF. The CDR3 DNA is TGTGCCTGGAGGGGAAAGGGTGATGGCTACACCTTC.

The chain links TRBV6-7 to TRBJ2-5, with a possible D match to TRBD2 (5 bases). TRBV6-7 is recorded as an ORF, its role being uncertain. This CDR3 is built from 12 residues. Trimming removed 0 bases from V and 7 bases from J, with 6 bases in between. The CDR3 sequence is CASSYSSGTQYF. CDR3 bases: TGTGCCAGCAGTTACTCAAGCGGGACCCAGTACTTC.

The chain uses TRBV7-3 and TRBJ2-7; maybe TRBD2 (6 bases). Deletions cut 5 bases from V and 2 bases from J, with 10 bases between. Germline V gene sequence: CDR1 SGHTA, CDR2 FQGTGA. This CDR3 has 13 amino acids. As DNA, the CDR3 is TGTGCCAGCAGCCGGGACTCTACCTACGAGCAGTACTTC. Its translation is CASSRDSTYEQYF.

This clone has only a few counts. The chain recombines TRBV4-3 with TRBJ2-7; 10 bases are shared with TRBD2. V was clipped by 1 base and J by 6 bases; unmatched bases: 6. CDR1 LGHNA and CDR2 YSLEER come from the germline V gene. CDR3 size: 15 residues. The CDR3 DNA reads TGCGCCAGCAGCCAAGTAGCGGGAGGAGGGTCCGAGCAGTACTTC. It specifies CASSQVAGGGSEQYF.